Listed below are T cell receptor beta chains from one sample, sequenced in a study of blood T cell repertoires in COVID-19. Assay: immunoSEQ multiplex PCR; the TCRdb copy retains only in-frame clones and omits some. The sample carries about 170,000 clones, around 82% recorded once. Sequencing was performed on peripheral blood. The receptors come from a woman aged 65 to 85 who had recovered from COVID-19. Each CDR3 is given with its conserved first and last residue. The D gene is left open where the match is weak. The size entry is marked missing in some rows and otherwise reads once, few, many or a size class.

j_gene | abundance | v_gene | d_gene | CDR3nt | CDR3aa
TRBJ2-5 | . | TRBV5-1 | TRBD1 | TGCGCCAGCAGCTTACAGGGGCACCAAGAGACCCAGTACTTC | CASSLQGHQETQYF
TRBJ1-2 | . | TRBV6-2/TRBV6-3 | TRBD1 | TGTGCCAGCAGCGACAGGGGTTGGGGCTACACCTTC | CASSDRGWGYTF
TRBJ2-7 | few | TRBV4-3 | TRBD1 | TGCGCCAGCAGCCAGGACAGGGGGCATTTAGAGCAGTACTTC | CASSQDRGHLEQYF
TRBJ1-2 | . | TRBV30 | . | TGTGCCTGGAGTGTGGCCCCTAACTATGGCTACACCTTC | CAWSVAPNYGYTF
TRBJ2-1 | . | TRBV9 | TRBD2 | TGTGCCAGCAGCGTAGTAGGGGCTAGCGGCTACAATGAGCAGTTCTTC | CASSVVGASGYNEQFF
TRBJ1-2 | once | TRBV5-8 | . | TGTGCCAGCAGCTTGGGTGACAGACCAAACTATGGCTACACCTTC | CASSLGDRPNYGYTF
TRBJ2-1 | . | TRBV5-1 | . | TGCGCCAGCAGCCCAGGGGTTTGGAACAATGAGCAGTTCTTC | CASSPGVWNNEQFF
TRBJ1-4 | . | TRBV29-1 | . | TGCAGCGCCACCCAGGGGTGGCCGGAGCCAGGGGCTAATGAAAAACTGTTTTTT | CSATQGWPEPGANEKLFF
TRBJ2-7 | . | TRBV4-3 | TRBD2 | TGCGCCAGCAGCCATGGGGTTAGCGGGGGGACCTACGAGCAGTACTTC | CASSHGVSGGTYEQYF
TRBJ1-2 | . | TRBV29-1 | TRBD1 | TGCAGCGTTGATCCAGGGGGCGATGGCTACACCTTC | CSVDPGGDGYTF
TRBJ2-3 | few | TRBV5-1 | . | TGCGCCAGCAGCTTGGGGCTGGATACGCAGTATTTT | CASSLGLDTQYF
TRBJ1-4 | . | TRBV6-1 | . | TGTGCCAGCAGTGAAGGGACAGTTGAAAAACTGTTTTTT | CASSEGTVEKLFF
TRBJ2-6 | . | TRBV5-6 | TRBD1 | TGTGCCAGCAAAGGGACAGGGGTAAAGGGGGTCTCTGGGGCCAACGTCCTGACTTTC | CASKGTGVKGVSGANVLTF
TRBJ1-1 | once | TRBV3-1/TRBV3-2 | TRBD1 | TGTGCCAGCAGCCCCGGACAGGGGACGAACACTGAAGCTTTCTTT | CASSPGQGTNTEAFF
TRBJ1-2 | . | TRBV19 | . | TGTGCCACCTGGGCGCCGGTTTATGGCTACACCTTC | CATWAPVYGYTF
TRBJ2-2 | . | TRBV6-2/TRBV6-3 | . | TGTGCCAGCAGTTACTCGGGGGGTCAGAACACCGGGGAGCTGTTTTTT | CASSYSGGQNTGELFF
TRBJ2-5 | few | TRBV3-1/TRBV3-2 | . | TGTGCCAGCAGCCAAGTAGGACAAAGCCAAGAGACCCAGTACTTC | CASSQVGQSQETQYF
TRBJ1-2 | once | TRBV7-8 | . | TGTGCCAGCAGCTTAGGGCAGGGGCCCGCTAACTATGGCTACACCTTC | CASSLGQGPANYGYTF
TRBJ1-4 | . | TRBV5-1 | TRBD1 | TGCGCCAGCAGCACCCGGACAGGTCAGGAGGAAAAACTGTTTTTT | CASSTRTGQEEKLFF
TRBJ1-1 | once | TRBV27 | . | TGTGCCAGCAGTTGGAGCCCCAACACTGAAGCTTTCTTT | CASSWSPNTEAFF
TRBJ1-1 | once | TRBV18 | TRBD1 | TGTGCCAGCTCACCACTCGGGACAGGGGGCTACCCCGGACGGGAAGCTTTCTTT | CASSPLGTGGYPGREAFF
TRBJ2-4 | . | TRBV28 | . | TGTGCCAGCAGGGGGGCGGCCAAAAACATTCAGTACTTC | CASRGAAKNIQYF
TRBJ2-5 | . | TRBV21-1 | . | TGTGCCAGCAGCAAACGGACTAGCGGAAACCAAGAGACCCAGTACTTC | CASSKRTSGNQETQYF
TRBJ2-3 | few | TRBV6-5 | . | TGTGCCAGCAGTTACGGGTTGGCGGGGGCGGGAGATACGCAGTATTTT | CASSYGLAGAGDTQYF
TRBJ2-7 | . | TRBV9 | . | TGTGCCAGCAGCGTAGAGGCGACAGGAGGCTCCTACGAGCAGTACTTC | CASSVEATGGSYEQYF
TRBJ1-2 | . | TRBV4-1 | TRBD1 | TGCGCCAGCAGCCCGACAGGGCCCTATGGCTACACCTTC | CASSPTGPYGYTF
TRBJ2-3 | . | TRBV28 | . | TGTGCCAGCAGTTCCCCACCGGCGGGCACAGATACGCAGTATTTT | CASSSPPAGTDTQYF
TRBJ1-4 | . | TRBV7-2 | TRBD1 | TGTGCCAGCAGCCCAGGGGGCGGGACAAGTAATGAAAAACTGTTTTTT | CASSPGGGTSNEKLFF
TRBJ2-3 | . | TRBV24-1 | TRBD1 | TGTGCCACCAGTGACAGGACAGGGCCGCAAGCTGGCACAGATACGCAGTATTTT | CATSDRTGPQAGTDTQYF
TRBJ1-1 | . | TRBV18 | . | TGTGCCAGCTCACCCCAGGGCTTGAACACTGAAGCTTTCTTT | CASSPQGLNTEAFF
TRBJ1-2 | . | TRBV18 | . | TGTGCCAGCTCACTGGACAATCGCTATGGCTACACCTTC | CASSLDNRYGYTF
TRBJ2-7 | . | TRBV4-1 | . | TGCGCCAGCAGCCAACCAACACAATCCTACGAGCAGTACTTC | CASSQPTQSYEQYF
TRBJ1-5 | . | TRBV29-1 | TRBD1 | TGCAGCGTTGAGGGGACAGGGGTCAATCAGCCCCAGCATTTT | CSVEGTGVNQPQHF
TRBJ1-2 | . | TRBV18 | TRBD1 | TGTGCCAGCTCACCGCCCCGGACAGGGCGGTCGGGATATGGCTACACCTTC | CASSPPRTGRSGYGYTF
TRBJ2-3 | . | TRBV27 | . | TGTGCCAGCAGTTTCGCGGGTTTGGGCACAGATACGCAGTATTTT | CASSFAGLGTDTQYF
TRBJ1-2 | . | TRBV19 | . | TGTGCCAGTAGTTCCCCGGGGGATGGCTACACCTTC | CASSSPGDGYTF
TRBJ1-2 | . | TRBV18 | TRBD1 | TGTGCCAGCTCACCGGGACAGGGGTCTGCTAACTATGGCTACACCTTC | CASSPGQGSANYGYTF
TRBJ2-1 | . | TRBV18 | . | TGTGCCAGCTCACCACCGAATTTAATCTCCACTCCGAGTCGTGGGCAGTTCTTC | CASSPPNLISTPSRGQFF
TRBJ2-1 | . | TRBV4-3 | . | TGCGCCAGCAGCCACGAAGATGGTTGGGTAGCGAGCAATGAGCAGTTCTTC | CASSHEDGWVASNEQFF
TRBJ1-1 | . | TRBV7-6 | . | TGTGCCAGCAGCTTCGGGACACAGAACACTGAAGCTTTCTTT | CASSFGTQNTEAFF
TRBJ1-2 | . | TRBV30 | . | TGTGCCTGGAGACACCGCCCCTATGGCTACACCTTC | CAWRHRPYGYTF
TRBJ2-3 | . | TRBV7-9 | TRBD1 | TGTGCCAGCAACCCCGGGACAGGGGGTGAGGCAGATACGCAGTATTTT | CASNPGTGGEADTQYF
TRBJ1-1 | . | TRBV7-8 | . | TGTGCCAGCAGCTTAGAACTGCGGGGCACAGCTTTCTTT | CASSLELRGTAFF
TRBJ2-7 | . | TRBV6-2/TRBV6-3 | . | TGTGCCAGCAGCAAGGGGGGGGACGAGCAGTACTTC | CASSKGGDEQYF
TRBJ1-2 | . | TRBV7-9 | TRBD1 | TGTGCCAGCAGCTTACCAGGGACAGGGAACTATGGCTACACCTTC | CASSLPGTGNYGYTF
TRBJ1-1 | few | TRBV5-1 | . | TGCGCCAGCAGCTTATTGGGGACCGGGAGGACTGAAGCTTTCTTT | CASSLLGTGRTEAFF
TRBJ2-1 | . | TRBV5-4 | . | TGTGCCAGCAGCTTGGGAGCCGCGGCTACTTACAATGAGCAGTTCTTC | CASSLGAAATYNEQFF
TRBJ2-3 | . | TRBV12-5 | . | TGTGCTAGTGGTTCCTCCCGTGGAGGGGCAGATACGCAGTATTTT | CASGSSRGGADTQYF
TRBJ2-1 | . | TRBV11-2 | . | TGTGCCAGCATACGGGACGGAGGGTACAATGAGCAGTTCTTC | CASIRDGGYNEQFF
TRBJ2-3 | . | TRBV5-1 | . | TGCGCCAGCACCTTGAGGGGAACCACAGATACGCAGTATTTT | CASTLRGTTDTQYF
TRBJ1-2 | . | TRBV18 | . | TGTGCCAGCTCACCACCGAGGGGGACCGGGGCCTACACCTTC | CASSPPRGTGAYTF
TRBJ1-2 | . | TRBV7-2 | . | TGTGCCAGCAGCCCCGGACTCGCCAACTATGGCTACACCTTC | CASSPGLANYGYTF
TRBJ2-7 | many | TRBV29-1 | TRBD2 | TGCAGCGCCTTAGCGGGAGCGGGTGAGCAGTACTTC | CSALAGAGEQYF
TRBJ1-2 | . | TRBV7-9 | . | TGTGCCAGCAGCTTATATCGGGGAGGGGGCTATGGCTACACCTTC | CASSLYRGGGYGYTF